The rows below give T cell receptor beta chains drawn from one sample of a study of blood T cell repertoires in COVID-19. TCRdb's table, derived via immunoSEQ multiplex PCR, lists solely in-frame clones and lacks some. The sample lists over 45,000 clones, roughly four fifths occurring once. The sample consisted of peripheral blood. The receptors stem from an elderly woman with acute or convalescent COVID-19. Both conserved end residues are part of each CDR3. The D gene is left open where the match is weak. Size is omitted from some rows. Given values are once, few, many or a class for expanded clones.

>TRBJ2-3|.|TRBV14|.
TGTGCCAGCAGCCCGACTACGATATCCACAGATACGCAGTATTTT
CASSPTTISTDTQYF
>TRBJ2-4|.|TRBV4-1|.
TGCGCCAGCAGCCAAGCAGGGCCCGAAAACATTCAGTACTTC
CASSQAGPENIQYF
>TRBJ2-5|.|TRBV3-1/TRBV3-2|few
TGTGCCAGCAGCCCCATACTGGGGGGTACCCAGTACTTC
CASSPILGGTQYF
>TRBJ2-1|TRBD2|TRBV5-1|.
TGCGCCAGCAGCCTAGAGCGGGGGGGCCACATTGAGCAGTTCTTC
CASSLERGGHIEQFF
>TRBJ1-5|.|TRBV7-3|.
TGTGCCAGCAGCTTGTCGACATCCACTCAGCCCCAGCATTTT
CASSLSTSTQPQHF
>TRBJ2-2|TRBD2|TRBV6-1|.
TGTGCCAGCAGTGAATTGACTAGCGGGAGGGCCAGGGGCACCGGGGAGCTGTTTTTT
CASSELTSGRARGTGELFF
>TRBJ2-2|.|TRBV5-4|.
TGTGCCAGCAGCTTGACAGTCACGAACGGCGGGGAGCTGTTTTTT
CASSLTVTNGGELFF
>TRBJ2-7|.|TRBV7-5|.
TGTGTCAGAAGCTTTGCAGGATTCCGTTACGAGCAGTACTTC
CVRSFAGFRYEQYF
>TRBJ1-1|.|TRBV25-1|.
TGTGCCAGCAGTGAAATGAGGGGGGGTCCCCGTTACACTGAAGCTTTCTTT
CASSEMRGGPRYTEAFF
>TRBJ2-5|.|TRBV12-5|.
TGTGCTAGTGGTTCACCCGTCGGGACTTTTCATGAGACCCAGTACTTC
CASGSPVGTFHETQYF
>TRBJ2-2|TRBD2|TRBV6-5|.
TGTGCCAGCAGAGGTCTAGCGGGCACCGGGGAGCTGTTTTTT
CASRGLAGTGELFF
>TRBJ1-1|TRBD1|TRBV28|.
TGTGCCAGCAGTCCACAGGGGGGGAACACTGAAGCTTTCTTT
CASSPQGGNTEAFF
>TRBJ1-2|TRBD1|TRBV5-5|.
TGTGCCAGCAGCCCTAACCCGGGACAGACTAACTATGGCTACACCTTC
CASSPNPGQTNYGYTF
>TRBJ2-1|.|TRBV18|.
TGTGCCAGCTCACCAAGTCCCTCTAGCGTCCGGGGGAATGAGCAGTTCTTC
CASSPSPSSVRGNEQFF
>TRBJ2-7|TRBD2|TRBV6-5|.
TGTGCCAGCAGTTACGAGCGGGACCGCGAGCAGTACTTC
CASSYERDREQYF
>TRBJ2-1|TRBD2|TRBV6-1|.
TGTGCCAGCAGTGAACTCAGGGCGGCTAGCGGGGGGGCTGTGTATGAGCAGTTCTTC
CASSELRAASGGAVYEQFF
>TRBJ2-5|.|TRBV11-2|.
TGTGCCAGCAGCTTAGATGGTGGGGCTGGGGAGACCCAGTACTTC
CASSLDGGAGETQYF
>TRBJ1-2|.|TRBV3-1/TRBV3-2|.
TGTGCCAGCAGCCAGAAAGGGGGTTCCTATGGCTACACCTTC
CASSQKGGSYGYTF
>TRBJ2-3|TRBD2|TRBV2|.
TGTGCCAGCACCTCAACTAGCGGGAGATCAGATACGCAGTATTTT
CASTSTSGRSDTQYF
>TRBJ2-7|.|TRBV11-1|.
TGTGCCAGCAGCTTAAGCCCGACGGGGAGCTCCTACGAGCAGTACTTC
CASSLSPTGSSYEQYF
>TRBJ2-7|.|TRBV2|.
TGTGCCAGCGGGAGAGGCCTCTACGAGCAGTACTTC
CASGRGLYEQYF
>TRBJ2-7|.|TRBV6-2/TRBV6-3|.
TGTGCCAGCAGTAAAGAGACCGGGACCTACGAGCAGTACTTC
CASSKETGTYEQYF
>TRBJ2-3|.|TRBV28|few
TGTGCCAGCAGTTCGACTCGTTATACGCAGTATTTT
CASSSTRYTQYF
>TRBJ2-1|.|TRBV10-1|.
TGCGCCAGCAGACGGGACTCCTACAATGAGCAGTTCTTC
CASRRDSYNEQFF
>TRBJ2-1|TRBD1|TRBV19|.
TGTGCCAGTAAGACAGGGTTCCAAAGCAATGAGCAGTTCTTC
CASKTGFQSNEQFF
>TRBJ2-5|TRBD1|TRBV5-5|.
TGTGCCAGCAGCCTTGAGGGGGCTTGGGAGACCCAGTACTTC
CASSLEGAWETQYF
>TRBJ1-2|.|TRBV28|.
TGTGCCAGCAGTACCTTAACGGGAGTCCAAGGCTACACCTTC
CASSTLTGVQGYTF
>TRBJ2-1|TRBD2|TRBV7-8|.
TGTGCCAGCAGCTTAGCCGAGACTAGCGGATCCTACAATGAGCAGTTCTTC
CASSLAETSGSYNEQFF
>TRBJ1-6|TRBD1|TRBV5-1|.
TGCGCCAGCAGTCCTATCGGACAGGGGGCGTATAATTCACCCCTCCACTTT
CASSPIGQGAYNSPLHF
>TRBJ1-2|.|TRBV4-2|.
TGTGCCAGCAGACCCACAGGAAGCCATGGCTACACCTTC
CASRPTGSHGYTF
>TRBJ1-2|.|TRBV27|.
TGTGCCAGCAGTTTATCAAATCGGTACTATGGCTACACCTTC
CASSLSNRYYGYTF
>TRBJ1-3|TRBD1|TRBV5-1|once
TGCGCCAGCAGCTTAGGACAGGCTGGAAACACCATATATTTT
CASSLGQAGNTIYF
>TRBJ2-2|TRBD1|TRBV12-3/TRBV12-4|.
TGTGCCAGCTGGACAGGGAACACCGGGGAGCTGTTTTTT
CASWTGNTGELFF
>TRBJ2-2|TRBD1|TRBV5-1|.
TGCGCCAGCAGCGTCACCCGGGACAGGAACACCGGGGAGCTGTTTTTT
CASSVTRDRNTGELFF
>TRBJ1-4|.|TRBV5-1|once
TGCGCCAGCAGCTTAAATCTGGCAGATGAAAAACTGTTTTTT
CASSLNLADEKLFF
>TRBJ1-4|.|TRBV4-2|.
TGTGCCAGCAGCCAAGTCCCCGTGTCTGCGACTAATGAAAAACTGTTTTTT
CASSQVPVSATNEKLFF
>TRBJ2-3|TRBD1|TRBV29-1|.
TGCAGCGCAAAGACAGGGGGAGATACGCAGTATTTT
CSAKTGGDTQYF
>TRBJ2-2|TRBD2|TRBV4-2|few
TGTGCCAGCAGCCAAGAGGGGGGGACCGGGGAGCTGTTTTTT
CASSQEGGTGELFF
>TRBJ1-1|.|TRBV11-3|.
TGTGCCAGCAGCAAAGACAAGTACACTGAAGCTTTCTTT
CASSKDKYTEAFF
>TRBJ2-2|TRBD2|TRBV9|.
TGTGCTAGCAGCGGGGAGGGACTAGCGGGAGTCGACACCGGGGAGCTGTTTTTT
CASSGEGLAGVDTGELFF
>TRBJ2-2|TRBD1|TRBV9|.
TGTGCCAGCAGCGTAGATCCGACAGGGGGTTCCGGGGAGCTGTTTTTT
CASSVDPTGGSGELFF
>TRBJ2-2|.|TRBV6-2/TRBV6-3|.
TGTGCCAGCAGTCTTTCCACGGGAGTCACCGGGGAGCTGTTTTTT
CASSLSTGVTGELFF
>TRBJ2-1|.|TRBV19|.
TGTGCCAGTAGTATGGGGCGGGGAACCTACAATGAGCAGTTCTTC
CASSMGRGTYNEQFF
>TRBJ2-7|.|TRBV6-5|.
TGTGCCAGCAGTTACCAGACTAGGTCCGTCGAGCAGTACTTC
CASSYQTRSVEQYF
>TRBJ1-2|TRBD1|TRBV5-1|.
TGCGCCAGCAGCTTGGCCGCAGGGGGCGCGGATGGCTACACCTTC
CASSLAAGGADGYTF